One TCR beta chain is described in this entry. The antigen is not known. These data belong to a study of T cell repertoires in cytomegalovirus infection. Study details: CMV epitopes that were recently identified and HLA-C-restricted were used alongside well-studied HLA-B-restricted ones. From public TCR beta signatures came an indication of both CMV infection and matching HLA type. Overall study findings and caveats: Summed public TCR beta family frequency identified CMV carriers bearing the relevant HLA. Dominating the ex vivo response were HLA-C-restricted CMV-specific TCR beta clonotypes.

One entry per CDR3 protein results from TCRdb running MiXCR on the reads. The sample holds 750,000 to 900,000 distinct CDR3 sequences, roughly 29% seen once. The ends were cut back, 7 bases at V and 8 bases at J, with 11 bases in the middle. The CDR3 extends over 10 amino acids. Germline CDR1 and CDR2: SQVTM and ANQGSEA. The specimen comprised cultured CD8+ T cells from PBMCs, sampled from culture after CMV antigen stimulation. V and J are TRBV29-1 and TRBJ1-2; no reliable D call. The TCR originated in a human donor in good health (CMV status not recorded). Some clones in this sample may be carry-over from other donors' samples. The CDR3 coding sequence is TGCAGCGCCTTTGACTTGGGCTACACCTTC. It translates to CSAFDLGYTF.